Shown below are 3 T cell receptor beta chains from a single sample sequenced in a study of T cell repertoires in cytomegalovirus infection. MiXCR, run by TCRdb on the reads, gives a single entry per CDR3 protein. Of about a million distinct CDR3 sequences in the sample, 25% to 40% were seen once. Their antigens remain unidentified. Source: cultured CD8+ T cells from PBMCs, taken from culture after CMV antigen stimulation. Receptors were obtained from a human donor in good health (CMV status not recorded). Some clones in this sample may be carry-over from other donors' samples.

This clonotype was seen more than once but under ten times. The V gene is TRBV20-1, the J gene TRBJ2-1; 10 nucleotides agree with TRBD1. This CDR3 has 13 residues. V was pared by 3 bases and J by 6 bases, with 2 bases of the junction left unmatched. The V gene's germline CDR1 is DFQATT and CDR2 SNEGSKA (reference sequence). As DNA, the CDR3 is TGCAGTGCTAGCCGGACAGGGGGCAATGAGCAGTTCTTC. Translation gives CSASRTGGNEQFF.

This clonotype was found a few times. The chain has TRBV25-1 and TRBJ1-1, with a weak D call TRBD1 (5 bases). Germline CDR1 MGHDK, CDR2 SYGVNS. The CDR3 sequence is 16 residues long. The ends were cut back, 1 base at V and 0 bases at J, with 12 bases in the middle. CDR3 sequence reads: CASSELRGPLNTEAFF. CDR3 nucleotides: TGTGCCAGCAGTGAATTAAGGGGACCCCTGAACACTGAAGCTTTCTTT.

The table lists this clonotype with a few counts. J is TRBJ1-2 and V is TRBV6-6; 9 nucleotides agree with TRBD1. From germline, CDR1 is MNHNY and CDR2 SVGAGI (reference sequence). J lost 2 bases, V lost 6 bases, and 4 bases had no gene match. The CDR3 loop spans 14 amino acids. The DNA of the CDR3 is TGTGCCAGCAGCAACGGACAGGGGAACTATGGCTACACCTTC. Residues: CASSNGQGNYGYTF.